This section outlines one T cell receptor (beta chain) sequence together with its context. What it recognizes is unknown. There are 14 residues in the CDR3. V was pared by 0 bases and J by 7 bases, with 10 bases between. Germline assignment: CDR1 SNHLY and CDR2 FYNNEI. This specimen comes from a study of T-cell memory formation after mild COVID-19. TCRdb reanalysed the 5' RACE reads using MiXCR and keeps one entry per CDR3 protein. The table includes about 160,000 distinct CDR3 sequences, 30% to 35% detected once. The study's findings and limits: Day 15 to 85 contractors were CD4/CD8 balanced; later expanders leaned CD4+. The appearance of some responding clones in pre-infection memory suggested that cross-reactive memory joined.

Sequencing was done on a sample of PBMCs or a T cell subset sorted from them (not recorded which). The gene calls are TRBV2 and TRBJ2-1; D remains unclear. This clonotype was sampled from an adult woman who had mild COVID-19 (a few samples of this study predate the infection). Cell type and time point are not known. CDR3 sequence: CASSEARGSNEQFF. CDR3 DNA sequence: TGTGCCAGCAGTGAAGCGCGTGGCTCAAATGAGCAGTTCTTC.